These 16 T cell receptor beta chains originate from one sample sequenced in a study of siplizumab effects on memory and regulatory T cells. Only in-frame clones appear in the TCRdb table, and some are missing; sequencing was by immunoSEQ multiplex PCR. Counted here are over 70,000 clones, 85% to 95% occurring once; the ten biggest clones make up approximately 18%. The sample taken for sequencing was CD8+ T cells sorted from blood. The source of these receptors is a human donor in good health.

The rearrangement links TRBV6-6 to TRBJ2-4; D gene uncertain. Germline-derived CDR1 and CDR2 are MNHNY and SVGAGI (reference sequence). The length of the CDR3 is 15 residues. Between the trimmed V and J ends, which lost 2 bases and 5 bases, there was a span of 13 bases. The DNA of the CDR3 is TGTGCCAGCAGTTACGCAGGCAGTTCGGAAAACATTCAGTACTTC. This codes for CASSYAGSSENIQYF.

On this clone itself: Other DNA sequences from this sample encode an identical CDR3 as well. The rearrangement uses TRBV6-4 and TRBJ2-1; D gene ambiguous. Trimming pared 0 bases from V and 4 bases from J, leaving 10 bases between. Germline V gives CDR1 MRHNA, CDR2 SNTAGT. There are 15 residues in the CDR3. CDR3 protein: CASSDSSGSYNEQFF. Here the CDR3 DNA reads TGTGCCAGCAGTGACTCTAGTGGATCGTACAATGAGCAGTTCTTC.

V gene TRBV7-2 combines with J gene TRBJ1-5; D is perhaps TRBD1 (5 bases). Looked up from germline, CDR1 is SGHTA and CDR2 is FQGNSA. V dropped 2 bases and J dropped 4 bases, with 12 bases sitting between them. The CDR3 contains 15 residues. This CDR3 reads CASSLLWGGNQPQHF. Written as DNA, the CDR3 is TGTGCCAGCAGCTTATTATGGGGGGGAAATCAGCCCCAGCATTTT.

The chain recombines TRBV10-2 with TRBJ2-5, with 9 bases aligning to TRBD1. This CDR3 contains 15 residues. The V segment lost 3 bases and the J segment 4 bases; nucleotides outside the gene matches: 6. Per the germline V gene, CDR1 is WSHSY and CDR2 is SAAADI. CDR3 sequence: CASSEYRGPRETQYF. CDR3 nucleotides: TGCGCCAGCAGTGAATACAGGGGGCCCCGAGAGACCCAGTACTTC.

The J gene is TRBJ1-5, the V gene TRBV4-1, with 10 bases aligning to TRBD1. After removal of 2 bases from V and 8 bases from J, the junction contained 15 bases not matched to a gene. The CDR3 length is 18 residues. The germline V gene encodes CDR1 MGHRA and CDR2 YSYEKL. For the CDR3, the DNA is TGCGCCAGCAGCCAAATCCTTTTGGGACAGGGGTTTGTAGAGCCCCAGCATTTT. Amino acids: CASSQILLGQGFVEPQHF.

The V call is TRBV5-4, the J call TRBJ1-2; TRBD1 agrees at 10 bases. J was trimmed by 3 bases and V by 4 bases; bases with no gene match: 9. From germline, CDR1 is SGHNT and CDR2 YYREEE (reference sequence). The CDR3 has 16 amino acids. The CDR3 DNA sequence: TGTGCCAGCAGCCCACGACAGGGGGCATTGGACTATGGCTACACCTTC. Its translation: CASSPRQGALDYGYTF.

The V and J genes are TRBV2 and TRBJ2-1; D perhaps matches TRBD2 (6 bases). Germline CDR1 SNHLY, CDR2 FYNNEI. The CDR3 runs 14 residues. Trimming removed 6 bases from V and 9 bases from J, with 18 bases in between. CDR3 nucleotide sequence: TGTGCCAGCAGCCCGGGAGCAAAGGTGGGTGAGCAGTTCTTC. Translated, it gives CASSPGAKVGEQFF.

The V call is TRBV2, the J call TRBJ2-1; 8 bases agree with TRBD2. Per the germline V gene, CDR1 is SNHLY and CDR2 is FYNNEI. The junction had 2 bases not matched to a gene; V was cut back by 7 bases and J by 0 bases. The CDR3 is 14 residues long. The CDR3 DNA is TGTGCCAGCATCGGGACTAGCTCCTACAATGAGCAGTTCTTC. Protein product: CASIGTSSYNEQFF.

The chain is built from TRBV29-1 and TRBJ1-5; tentatively, D is TRBD1 (6 bases). CDR3 size: 16 residues. Germline V CDR1 and CDR2: SQVTM, ANQGSEA. Trimming left V 2 bases short and J 3 bases short, with 17 bases between. The chain's CDR3 is CSVERRRQGNNQPQHF. CDR3 DNA sequence: TGCAGCGTTGAAAGGAGACGGCAGGGGAACAATCAGCCCCAGCATTTT.

The V and J genes are TRBV5-1 and TRBJ2-1, with TRBD2 identical over 11 bases. This CDR3 has 15 amino acids. V lost 4 bases to trimming and J lost 8 bases; unmatched junction nucleotides: 8. The germline V gene has CDR1 SGHRS and CDR2 YFSETQ. CDR3 coding DNA: TGCGCCAGCAGCGTGACTAGCGGGACGGGGGATGAGCAGTTCTTC. This sequence encodes CASSVTSGTGDEQFF.

J is TRBJ2-1 and V is TRBV5-6; 9 bases are shared with TRBD2. J was trimmed by 7 bases and V by 0 bases; bases with no gene match: 2. CDR1 is SGHDT and CDR2 is YYEEEE in the germline V gene. CDR3 length equals 14 residues. CDR3: CASSLGLAVNEQFF. The CDR3 nucleotides are TGTGCCAGCAGCTTGGGACTAGCGGTAAATGAGCAGTTCTTC.

The genes are TRBV4-2 and TRBJ2-5; 14 bases are shared with TRBD2. The CDR3 has 13 amino acids. Germline CDR1 LGHNA, CDR2 YNFKEQ. V trimming: 4 bases; J trimming: 9 bases; junction bases outside the gene matches: 1. CDR3 bases: TGTGCCAGCAGCCCGACTAGCGGGAGGGCCCAGTACTTC. This translates into CASSPTSGRAQYF.

V usage is TRBV13 and J usage is TRBJ1-4; 8 bases match TRBD1. The V and J ends lost 1 base and 6 bases, in that order; junction bases with no gene match: 4. This CDR3 has 15 residues. The V gene's germline CDR1 is PRHDT and CDR2 FYEKMQ (reference sequence). The CDR3 loop is CASSLVSGGDEKLFF. In DNA, the CDR3 is TGTGCCAGCAGCTTAGTATCAGGGGGCGATGAAAAACTGTTTTTT.

The genes are TRBV7-9 and TRBJ2-7; tentatively, D is TRBD2 (6 bases). V was trimmed by 2 bases and J by 3 bases, leaving 17 bases between them. Per germline, CDR1 SEHNR and CDR2 FQNEAQ (reference sequence). The CDR3 is made up of 16 amino acids. CDR3 nucleotides: TGTGCCAGCAGCTTACGAAGGAGGGTCGATGACTACGAGCAGTACTTC. This gives the protein CASSLRRRVDDYEQYF.

The rearrangement joins TRBV11-1 to TRBJ2-1; D is possibly TRBD2 (5 bases). Trimming removed 5 bases at V and 0 bases at J, with 14 bases between. The CDR3 has 16 residues. Per the germline V gene, CDR1 is SGHAT and CDR2 is FQDESV (reference sequence). The CDR3 region is CASSPVVGSSYNEQFF. The CDR3 DNA follows: TGTGCCAGCAGCCCCGTTGTGGGGAGCTCCTACAATGAGCAGTTCTTC.

This clone was picked up one time. The CDR3 sequence is CASLREGMNTEAFF. The DNA of the CDR3 is TGTGCCAGCCTCCGGGAGGGGATGAACACTGAAGCTTTCTTT. This chain links TRBV28 with TRBJ1-1, with D possibly matching TRBD1 (5 bases). Germline V gene lookup returns CDR1 MDHEN and CDR2 SYDVKM. The CDR3 spans 14 residues. Trimming took 8 bases from V and 0 from J, leaving 13 bases between them.